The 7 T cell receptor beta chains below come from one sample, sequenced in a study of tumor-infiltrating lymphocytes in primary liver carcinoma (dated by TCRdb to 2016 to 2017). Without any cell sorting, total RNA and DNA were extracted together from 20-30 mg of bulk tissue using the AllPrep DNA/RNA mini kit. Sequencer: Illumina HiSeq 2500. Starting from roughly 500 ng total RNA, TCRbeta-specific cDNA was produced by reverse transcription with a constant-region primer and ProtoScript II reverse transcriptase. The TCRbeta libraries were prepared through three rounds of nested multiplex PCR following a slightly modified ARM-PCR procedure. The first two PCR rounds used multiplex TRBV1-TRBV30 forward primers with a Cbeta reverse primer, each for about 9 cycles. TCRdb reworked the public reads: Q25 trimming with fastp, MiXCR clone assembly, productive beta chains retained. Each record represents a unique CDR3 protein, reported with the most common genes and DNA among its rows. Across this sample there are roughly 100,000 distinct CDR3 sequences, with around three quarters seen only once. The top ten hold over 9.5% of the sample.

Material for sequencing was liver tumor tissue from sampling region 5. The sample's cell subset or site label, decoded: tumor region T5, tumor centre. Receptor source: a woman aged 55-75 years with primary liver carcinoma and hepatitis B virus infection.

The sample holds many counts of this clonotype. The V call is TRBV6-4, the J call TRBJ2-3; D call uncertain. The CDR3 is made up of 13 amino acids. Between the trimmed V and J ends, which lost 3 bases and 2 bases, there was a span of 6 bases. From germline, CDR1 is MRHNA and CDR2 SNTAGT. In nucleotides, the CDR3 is TGTGCCAGCAGTGAAGCAGCCACAGATACGCAGTATTTT. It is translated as CASSEAATDTQYF.

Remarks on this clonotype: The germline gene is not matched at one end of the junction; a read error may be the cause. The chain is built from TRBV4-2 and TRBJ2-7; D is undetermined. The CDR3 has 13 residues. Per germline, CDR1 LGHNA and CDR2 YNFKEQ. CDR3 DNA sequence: TGTGCCAGCAACCAAGTCCAATCCTACGAGCAGTACTTC. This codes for CASNQVQSYEQYF.

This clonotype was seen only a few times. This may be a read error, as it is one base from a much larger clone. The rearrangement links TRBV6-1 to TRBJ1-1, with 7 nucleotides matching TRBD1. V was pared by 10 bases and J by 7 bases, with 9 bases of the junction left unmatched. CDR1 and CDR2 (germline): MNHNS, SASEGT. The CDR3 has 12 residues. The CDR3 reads CATQGGGIEAFF. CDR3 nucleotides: TGTGCCACCCAGGGGGGTGGCATTGAAGCTTTCTTT.

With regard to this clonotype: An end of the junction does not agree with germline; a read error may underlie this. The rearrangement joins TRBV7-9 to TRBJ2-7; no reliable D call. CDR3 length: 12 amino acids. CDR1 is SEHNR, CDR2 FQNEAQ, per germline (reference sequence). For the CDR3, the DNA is TGTGCCAGTAGCCCCGGCTCCCACGAGCAGTACTTC. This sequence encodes CASSPGSHEQYF.

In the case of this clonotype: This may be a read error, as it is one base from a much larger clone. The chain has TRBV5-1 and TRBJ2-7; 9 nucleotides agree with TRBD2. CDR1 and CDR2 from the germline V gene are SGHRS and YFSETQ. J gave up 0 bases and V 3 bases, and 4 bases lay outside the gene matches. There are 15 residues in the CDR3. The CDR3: CASSYSSGGSYEQYF. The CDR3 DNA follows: TGCGCCAGCAGCTACAGTAGCGGGGGCTCCTACGAGCAGTACTTC. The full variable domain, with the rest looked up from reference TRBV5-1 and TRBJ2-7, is KAGVTQTPRYLIKTRGQQVTLSCSPISGHRSVSWYQQTPGQGLQFLFEYFSETQRNKGNFPGRFSGRQFSNSRSEMNVSTLELGDSALYLCASSYSSGGSYEQYFGPGTRLTVT.

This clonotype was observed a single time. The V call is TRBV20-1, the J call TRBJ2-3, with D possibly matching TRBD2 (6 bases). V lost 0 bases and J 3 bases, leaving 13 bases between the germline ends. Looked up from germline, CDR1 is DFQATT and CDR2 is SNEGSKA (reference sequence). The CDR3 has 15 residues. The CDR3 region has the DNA TGCAGTGCTAGAGACAACGGGAGAAGGACAGATACGCAGTATTTT. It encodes CSARDNGRRTDTQYF.

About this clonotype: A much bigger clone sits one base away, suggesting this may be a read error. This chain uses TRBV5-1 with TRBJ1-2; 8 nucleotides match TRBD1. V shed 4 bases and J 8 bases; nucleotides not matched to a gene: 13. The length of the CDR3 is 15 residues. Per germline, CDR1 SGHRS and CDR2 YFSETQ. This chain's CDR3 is CASSPWDRPTRGYTF. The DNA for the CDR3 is TGCGCCAGCAGCCCCTGGGACAGGCCTACGCGGGGCTACACCTTC.